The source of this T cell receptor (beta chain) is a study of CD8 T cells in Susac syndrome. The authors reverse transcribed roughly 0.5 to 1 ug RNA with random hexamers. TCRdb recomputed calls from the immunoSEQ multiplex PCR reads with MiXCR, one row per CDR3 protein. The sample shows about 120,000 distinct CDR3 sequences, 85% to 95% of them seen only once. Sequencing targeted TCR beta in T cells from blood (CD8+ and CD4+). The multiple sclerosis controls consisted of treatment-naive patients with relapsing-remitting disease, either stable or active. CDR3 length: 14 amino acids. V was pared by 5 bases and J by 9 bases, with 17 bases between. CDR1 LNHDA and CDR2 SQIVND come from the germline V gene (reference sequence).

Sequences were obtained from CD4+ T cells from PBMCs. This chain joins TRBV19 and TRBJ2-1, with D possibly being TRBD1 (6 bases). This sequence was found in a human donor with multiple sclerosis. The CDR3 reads CASSEGQYWGEQFF. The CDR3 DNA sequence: TGTGCCAGTAGTGAAGGACAGTATTGGGGTGAGCAGTTCTTC.